The count of the clone carrying this T cell receptor (beta chain) is one. The PCR was carried out with 60 Vbeta primers and 13 Jbeta primers. Using immunoSEQ multiplex PCR, the repertoire was profiled, and TCRdb retains in-frame clones only, with some absent. The table shows more than 150,000 clones, with less than 85% occurring only once. These data are taken from a study of cytomegalovirus exposure and HLA in healthy donors. The ends were cut back, 5 bases at V and 4 bases at J, with 11 bases in the middle. CDR1 and CDR2 from the germline V gene are LNHNV and YYDKDF (reference sequence). The CDR3 is made up of 14 amino acids.

This TCR derives from a girl between 10 and 17 years old in good health and CMV-seropositive. Sequenced sample: PBMCs. This rearrangement joins TRBV15 to TRBJ2-2; tentatively, D is TRBD2 (6 bases). The CDR3 sequence: CATSGGFSTGELFF. The CDR3 coding sequence is TGTGCCACCAGCGGGGGGTTTAGCACCGGGGAGCTGTTTTTT. The full variable domain, rest sourced from reference TRBV15 and TRBJ2-2, is DAMVIQNPRYQVTQFGKPVTLSCSQTLNHNVMYWYQQKSSQAPKLLFHYYDKDFNNEADTPDNFQSRRPNTSFCFLDIRSPGLGDTAMYLCATSGGFSTGELFFGEGSRLTVL.